This T cell receptor beta chain was identified in a study of cytomegalovirus exposure and HLA in healthy donors. Study overall: A preliminary data release comprised tens of millions of unique TCRs obtained from HLA-typed donors.

The PCR had 60 Vbeta and 13 Jbeta primers. This table comes from immunoSEQ multiplex PCR, and its TCRdb copy is limited to in-frame clones, with some not included. The data contain roughly 200,000 clones, about 9.4% of them singletons. Looked up from germline, CDR1 is SQVTM and CDR2 is ANQGSEA. The J segment lost 11 bases and the V segment lost 4 bases, leaving 1 base of the junction unmatched. The CDR3 has 10 amino acids. This rearrangement joins TRBV29-1 to TRBJ1-1; 10 bases are a match to TRBD1. This receptor was obtained from a woman aged 30 to 39 in good health and CMV-seropositive. Sample: PBMCs. Here the CDR3 reads CSVVDRGAFF. The CDR3 region has the DNA TGCAGCGTTGTGGACAGGGGGGCTTTCTTT.